The next 23 T cell receptor beta chains were all read from a single sample in a study of human T cells and chemical hapten exposure. TCRdb used MiXCR to reprocess the 5' RACE reads, holding one entry per CDR3 protein. The sample shows 110,000 or so distinct CDR3 sequences, approximately 20% of them seen only once. It was unfractionated whole blood from which total RNA was extracted. Every receptor here comes from a human donor in good health.

A few counts support this clonotype. This rearrangement joins TRBV11-2 to TRBJ2-3, with a tentative D call TRBD1 (7 bases). The CDR3 consists of 17 residues. Trimming cost V 0 bases and J 3 bases, with 16 bases left between them. Germline loops: CDR1 SGHAT, CDR2 FQNNGV. The CDR3 DNA reads as TGTGCCAGCAGCTTAGATCTGGGCAGGGGGAGGACAGATACGCAGTATTTT. Amino acids: CASSLDLGRGRTDTQYF.

V is TRBV4-1 and J is TRBJ2-4; 7 nucleotides line up with TRBD2. Germline values: CDR1 MGHRA, CDR2 YSYEKL. V shed 4 bases and J 3 bases; nucleotides not matched to a gene: 9. The length of the CDR3 is 16 residues. CDR3 in amino acids: CASSPRGGSGKNIQYF. The CDR3 coding sequence is TGCGCCAGCAGCCCCCGTGGCGGGAGTGGCAAAAACATTCAGTACTTC.

This clonotype has a handful of counts. The V call is TRBV12-3 or TRBV12-4, the J call TRBJ2-7; 8 positions match TRBD2. The trim removed 4 bases at V and 6 bases at J, leaving 11 bases unmatched. The CDR3 sequence is 15 residues long. The CDR3 loop reads CASSSIAGPPLEQYF. In DNA form, the CDR3 reads TGTGCCAGCAGTTCCATAGCGGGACCGCCTCTCGAGCAGTACTTC.

Of note for this clonotype: The junction departs from the called germline gene at one end, perhaps through a read error. V is TRBV30 and J is TRBJ2-7; D is perhaps TRBD1 (5 bases). The CDR3 extends over 13 amino acids. Germline loops: CDR1 GTSNPN, CDR2 SVGIG (reference sequence). The CDR3 coding sequence is TGTGCCTGGGAAGAAGGGGCTACGTTAGAGCAGTGCTTC. It is translated as CAWEEGATLEQCF.

In its sample, this clonotype was seen a few times. V is TRBV30 and J is TRBJ2-4; D not certain. The CDR3 spans 12 residues. Germline lookup yields CDR1 GTSNPN and CDR2 SVGIG (reference sequence). V was cut by 0 bases and J by 6 bases, with 6 bases left in between. The CDR3 DNA reads TGTGCCTGGAGTGTTGCAGGAAACATTCAGTACTTC. It translates to CAWSVAGNIQYF.

V is TRBV5-1 and J is TRBJ2-2; 13 nucleotides line up with TRBD2. V was pared by 3 bases and J by 4 bases, with 12 bases of the junction left unmatched. CDR1 SGHRS and CDR2 YFSETQ come from the germline V gene. This CDR3 contains 19 residues. DNA of the CDR3: TGCGCCAGCAGCTGGGGCCTGTGGACTAGCGGGAGAGGCACCGGGGAGCTGTTTTTT. It is translated as CASSWGLWTSGRGTGELFF. The complete variable domain, with remaining parts taken from reference TRBV5-1 and TRBJ2-2, reads KAGVTQTPRYLIKTRGQQVTLSCSPISGHRSVSWYQQTPGQGLQFLFEYFSETQRNKGNFPGRFSGRQFSNSRSEMNVSTLELGDSALYLCASSWGLWTSGRGTGELFFGEGSRLTVL.

The CDR3 DNA reads as TGTGCCAGCAGCTCAGGGACCGTTTCAGGGGCCGCCCACCCCTACGAGCAGTACTTC. As protein: CASSSGTVSGAAHPYEQYF. The V and J genes are TRBV11-2 and TRBJ2-7, with TRBD1 as a possible D gene (6 bases). The CDR3 loop spans 19 amino acids. Germline CDR1 SGHAT, CDR2 FQNNGV. Trimming pared 4 bases from V and 2 bases from J, leaving 27 bases between.

J is TRBJ2-1 and V is TRBV2; D remains ambiguous. Trimming left V 8 bases short and J 0 bases short, with 17 bases between. Germline V gene lookup returns CDR1 SNHLY and CDR2 FYNNEI. CDR3 length equals 16 residues. CDR3 sequence: CASFLRALSSYNEQFF. The CDR3 bases are TGTGCCAGCTTCCTTAGAGCGTTGAGCTCCTACAATGAGCAGTTCTTC.

The chain links TRBV4-1 to TRBJ1-2; 7 bases map to TRBD1. V was clipped by 1 base and J by 4 bases; unmatched bases: 6. Per the germline V gene, CDR1 is MGHRA and CDR2 is YSYEKL. There are 15 residues in the CDR3. CDR3 sequence (DNA): TGCGCCAGCAGCCAAGCATTGGGACAGTGCTATGGCTACACCTTC. Amino acid sequence: CASSQALGQCYGYTF.

This chain joins TRBV12-3 or TRBV12-4 and TRBJ2-1; 8 bases are shared with TRBD1. This CDR3 comprises 16 residues. The trim removed 8 bases at V and 1 base at J, leaving 10 bases unmatched. DNA for the CDR3: TGTGCCAGCGTCGAACAGGGGGGATTGTCCTACAATGAGCAGTTCTTC. Protein sequence: CASVEQGGLSYNEQFF.

This clonotype has a handful of counts. The rearrangement links TRBV5-1 to TRBJ2-6; possibly TRBD2 for D (6 bases). Germline V gene sequence: CDR1 SGHRS, CDR2 YFSETQ. The CDR3 runs 18 residues. V lost 3 bases and J lost 0, with 16 bases in between. CDR3 loop: CASSSEGIPSSGANVLTF. CDR3 DNA sequence: TGCGCCAGCAGCTCGGAGGGCATCCCTAGCTCTGGGGCCAACGTCCTGACTTTC.

The table lists this clonotype with a few counts. The chain uses TRBV11-2 and TRBJ2-3, with a possible D match to TRBD2 (6 bases). CDR3 length equals 18 residues. Between the trimmed V and J ends, which lost 0 bases and 6 bases, there was a span of 22 bases. Germline CDR1 SGHAT, CDR2 FQNNGV. The CDR3 DNA reads TGTGCCAGCAGCTTAGATGGGATCAGCGGGCTAAGCCGCGATACGCAGTATTTT. Translating gives CASSLDGISGLSRDTQYF.

The chain joins TRBV5-5 to TRBJ2-7, with a possible D match to TRBD2 (5 bases). Per germline, CDR1 SGHKS and CDR2 YYEKEE (reference sequence). The CDR3 contains 14 residues. V was trimmed by 0 bases and J by 2 bases, leaving 9 bases between them. The CDR3 DNA is TGTGCCAGCAGCTTGGGATGGGGAGCCTACGAGCAGTACTTC. Translated, it gives CASSLGWGAYEQYF.

The V call is TRBV20-1, the J call TRBJ2-1, with 12 positions matching TRBD2. Germline lookup yields CDR1 DFQATT and CDR2 SNEGSKA (reference sequence). This CDR3 spans 18 amino acids. J gave up 8 bases and V 6 bases, and 20 bases lay outside the gene matches. CDR3 sequence: CSATRAALAGGPWDEQFF. CDR3 in DNA: TGCAGTGCGACCCGCGCAGCCCTAGCGGGAGGGCCCTGGGATGAGCAGTTCTTC.

The chain recombines TRBV5-1 with TRBJ2-3, with 11 positions matching TRBD2. The trim removed 4 bases at V and 2 bases at J, leaving 6 bases unmatched. CDR1 and CDR2 (germline): SGHRS, YFSETQ. This CDR3 region has 16 residues. The CDR3 coding sequence is TGCGCCAGCAGCCAGGTAGCGGGAGGGAACACAGATACGCAGTATTTT. This gives the protein CASSQVAGGNTDTQYF.

This clonotype was counted a few times. V gene TRBV29-1 combines with J gene TRBJ2-7; D unresolved. The V gene lost 7 bases and the J gene lost 2 bases, with 12 bases spanning the gap. The CDR3 runs 12 residues. Germline-derived CDR1 and CDR2 are SQVTM and ANQGSEA. The DNA for the CDR3 is TGCAGCGCCGCCGCTGGGCCCTACGAGCAGTACTTC. It translates to CSAAAGPYEQYF.

The gene calls are TRBV28 and TRBJ2-6; D is uncertain. The CDR3 extends over 15 amino acids. V lost 7 bases to trimming and J lost 0 bases, with 10 bases between them. CDR1 MDHEN and CDR2 SYDVKM come from the germline V gene. The CDR3 DNA sequence: TGTGCCAGCACCGAGGTCCCCTCTGGGGCCAACGTCCTGACTTTC. This translates into CASTEVPSGANVLTF. Full variable domain (rest looked up from reference TRBV28 and TRBJ2-6): DVKVTQSSRYLVKRTGEKVFLECVQDMDHENMFWYRQDPGLGLRLIYFSYDVKMKEKGDIPEGYSVSREKKERFSLILESASTNQTSMYLCASTEVPSGANVLTFGAGSRLTVL.

The chain uses TRBV28 and TRBJ2-7; TRBD1 is a possible D gene (6 bases). CDR1 is MDHEN, CDR2 SYDVKM, per germline. The CDR3 runs to 14 residues. With 6 bases removed from V and 3 bases from J, the gap between germline ends came to 15 bases. CDR3 sequence (DNA): TGTGCCAGCAGCCGTACAGGGTTCCTCTACGAGCAGTACTTC. Translating gives CASSRTGFLYEQYF.

Many counts were recorded for this clonotype. The chain has TRBV7-8 and TRBJ2-2; TRBD1 might be the D (5 bases). Germline-derived CDR1 and CDR2 are SGHVS and FQNEAQ. V lost 5 bases and J 7 bases, leaving 20 bases between the germline ends. CDR3 length: 16 residues. Here the CDR3 DNA reads TGTGCCAGCAGCCGGACCGTTCCCCGGCAGGGCGGGGAGCTGTTTTTT. Translating it yields CASSRTVPRQGGELFF.

This clonotype was detected a few times. The chain carries TRBV20-1 and TRBJ2-2, with D possibly being TRBD1 (6 bases). This CDR3 has 18 residues. Per the germline V gene, CDR1 is DFQATT and CDR2 is SNEGSKA (reference sequence). Trimming shortened V by 4 bases and J by 1 base, and 22 bases separated the two germline ends. The CDR3 sequence is CSAILYGGATLNTGELFF. CDR3 nucleotide sequence: TGCAGTGCTATTCTTTATGGGGGCGCCACTCTGAACACCGGGGAGCTGTTTTTT.

The table lists this clonotype with a few counts. This sequence joins TRBV11-2 and TRBJ2-5, with D maybe TRBD1 (6 bases). The V gene's germline CDR1 is SGHAT and CDR2 FQNNGV. V lost 5 bases to trimming and J lost 2 bases, with 15 bases between them. The CDR3 has 15 residues. The CDR3 sequence: CASSSWTAPQETQYF. As DNA, the CDR3 is TGTGCCAGCAGCAGCTGGACAGCACCTCAAGAGACCCAGTACTTC.

This clonotype was seen only a few times. The chain has TRBV11-2 and TRBJ1-1; D gene unclear. The CDR3 runs 12 residues. Germline V lookup: CDR1 SGHAT, CDR2 FQNNGV. Between the trimmed V and J ends, which lost 7 bases and 5 bases, there was a span of 11 bases. CDR3 coding DNA: TGTGCCAGCACCCGGGTCACTACTGAAGCTTTCTTT. It encodes CASTRVTTEAFF.

This clonotype was observed a handful of times. The genes are TRBV28 and TRBJ1-3; maybe TRBD1 (5 bases). The CDR3 length is 16 residues. Germline lookup yields CDR1 MDHEN and CDR2 SYDVKM. V dropped 0 bases and J dropped 3 bases, with 12 bases sitting between them. Here the CDR3 reads CASSLWSGEHGNTIYF. For the CDR3, the DNA is TGTGCCAGCAGTTTATGGTCGGGGGAACATGGAAACACCATATATTTT.